These 15 T cell receptor beta chains originate from one sample sequenced in a study of blood T cell repertoires in COVID-19. TCRdb's table, derived via immunoSEQ multiplex PCR, lists solely in-frame clones and lacks some. In the table there are roughly 350,000 clones, roughly 90% of which are singletons. The sample comprised peripheral blood. These receptors were obtained from an older woman with COVID-19, enrolled during active disease.

Only a few counts were recorded for this clone. This sequence joins TRBV13 and TRBJ2-7; 7 bases fit TRBD2. Trimming removed 6 bases from V and 2 bases from J; junction bases left unmatched: 16. The CDR3 is made up of 17 amino acids. Germline V gene lookup returns CDR1 PRHDT and CDR2 FYEKMQ (reference sequence). CDR3 loop: CASSLLTGTKEPYEQYF. CDR3 DNA: TGTGCCAGCAGTTTACTAACCGGGACTAAGGAACCCTACGAGCAGTACTTC.

This clone was recorded only once. The chain couples TRBV4-1 to TRBJ1-2, with D unclear. Trimming removed 1 base at V and 3 bases at J, with 9 bases between. Per germline, CDR1 MGHRA and CDR2 YSYEKL. The CDR3 has 14 amino acids. The DNA for the CDR3 is TGCGCCAGCAGCCAAGGGAGGGTCGACTATGGCTACACCTTC. Amino acids: CASSQGRVDYGYTF.

This chain uses TRBV10-3 with TRBJ1-2; 10 nucleotides match TRBD1. This CDR3 has 16 residues. V shed 3 bases and J 4 bases; nucleotides not matched to a gene: 8. CDR1 is ENHRY, CDR2 SYGVKD, per germline. The CDR3 loop reads CAISDLSGTGVYGYTF. The CDR3 coding sequence is TGTGCCATCAGTGACTTATCCGGGACAGGGGTCTATGGCTACACCTTC.

Points on this clone: The sample carries other DNA sequences with the same CDR3. The gene calls are TRBV6-5 and TRBJ2-7; perhaps TRBD2 as D (5 bases). From germline, CDR1 is MNHEY and CDR2 SVGAGI. There are 13 residues in the CDR3. Trimming cost V 3 bases and J 1 base, with 7 bases left between them. CDR3: CASSYGGSYEQYF. The CDR3 DNA sequence: TGTGCCAGCAGTTATGGAGGTTCCTACGAGCAGTACTTC.

The rearrangement uses TRBV6-1 and TRBJ1-1; tentatively, D is TRBD1 (5 bases). Germline CDR1 and CDR2: MNHNS and SASEGT. The CDR3 has 14 amino acids. V was trimmed by 0 bases and J by 5 bases, leaving 10 bases between them. This CDR3 reads CASSEAGGWTEAFF. CDR3 coding DNA: TGTGCCAGCAGTGAAGCGGGGGGGTGGACTGAAGCTTTCTTT.

The chain is built from TRBV6-5 and TRBJ2-5; 10 nucleotides match TRBD2. The CDR3 is 15 amino acids. V trimming: 2 bases; J trimming: 2 bases; junction bases outside the gene matches: 2. Germline CDR1 and CDR2: MNHEY and SVGAGI. Here the CDR3 reads CASSYGAGGQETQYF. As DNA, the CDR3 is TGTGCCAGCAGTTACGGAGCGGGGGGGCAAGAGACCCAGTACTTC.

The chain links TRBV2 to TRBJ2-1; TRBD2 matches at 8 bases. Germline assignment: CDR1 SNHLY and CDR2 FYNNEI. The CDR3 totals 14 residues. V shed 6 bases and J 10 bases; nucleotides not matched to a gene: 11. The CDR3 reads CASSQPGRGWEQFF. The DNA of the CDR3 is TGTGCCAGCAGCCAACCCGGGAGGGGTTGGGAGCAGTTCTTC.

The J gene is TRBJ2-3, the V gene TRBV18; 9 bases are a match to TRBD1. Germline loops: CDR1 KGHSH, CDR2 LQKENI. Trimming took 0 bases from V and 8 from J; bases not matched to a gene: 9. This CDR3 comprises 16 residues. CDR3 nucleotides: TGTGCCAGCTCACCACCGGCGGGACAGGGTGGAACTACGCAGTATTTT. Translation: CASSPPAGQGGTTQYF.

The V gene is TRBV7-2, the J gene TRBJ1-2; TRBD1 aligns across 7 bases. The V gene end was trimmed by 3 bases and the J gene end by 1 base; junction bases not matched to a gene: 5. The V gene's germline CDR1 is SGHTA and CDR2 FQGNSA. CDR3 length equals 15 residues. The CDR3 DNA sequence: TGTGCCAGCAGCTTTGCCGGGACAGTTAACTATGGCTACACCTTC. It encodes CASSFAGTVNYGYTF.

The chain employs TRBV4-1 and TRBJ1-5; a possible D gene is TRBD1 (6 bases). With 0 bases removed from V and 6 bases from J, the gap between germline ends came to 18 bases. This CDR3 contains 17 residues. Germline V gene lookup returns CDR1 MGHRA and CDR2 YSYEKL. The CDR3 loop reads CASSQEPTGSYFQPQHF. The CDR3 DNA sequence: TGCGCCAGCAGCCAAGAGCCTACAGGGTCTTATTTTCAGCCCCAGCATTTT.

The rearrangement links TRBV28 to TRBJ1-5, with 9 bases that match TRBD1. CDR3 size: 16 residues. Germline V lookup: CDR1 MDHEN, CDR2 SYDVKM. V lost 6 bases and J lost 7; bases outside the gene matches: 13. The CDR3 protein is CASRPYGTGSSQPQHF. As DNA, the CDR3 is TGTGCCAGCAGGCCCTACGGGACAGGGTCTTCCCAGCCCCAGCATTTT. The variable domain in full, with the rest retrieved from reference TRBV28 and TRBJ1-5, is DVKVTQSSRYLVKRTGEKVFLECVQDMDHENMFWYRQDPGLGLRLIYFSYDVKMKEKGDIPEGYSVSREKKERFSLILESASTNQTSMYLCASRPYGTGSSQPQHFGDGTRLSIL.

V usage is TRBV5-6 and J usage is TRBJ2-3; possible D gene TRBD1, 6 bases. The CDR3 is made up of 13 amino acids. Germline V CDR1 and CDR2: SGHDT, YYEEEE. Trimming removed 0 bases from V and 9 bases from J, with 11 bases in between. CDR3 loop: CASSLDRARTQYF. The DNA of the CDR3 is TGTGCCAGCAGCTTGGACAGGGCTAGAACGCAGTATTTT.

The chain has TRBV27 and TRBJ2-3; TRBD1 matches at 9 bases. The germline V gene encodes CDR1 MNHEY and CDR2 SMNVEV (reference sequence). The CDR3 has 15 residues. After removal of 6 bases from V and 0 bases from J, the junction contained 4 bases not matched to a gene. Here the CDR3 reads CASRPDRGSTDTQYF. The CDR3 coding sequence is TGTGCCAGCAGGCCTGACAGGGGGAGCACAGATACGCAGTATTTT.

This clone was counted between two and nine times. The chain employs TRBV4-1 and TRBJ2-6; 8 bases agree with TRBD1. V lost 1 base to trimming and J lost 0 bases; unmatched junction nucleotides: 5. Germline CDR1 is MGHRA and CDR2 is YSYEKL. The CDR3 contains 18 residues. The CDR3 region is CASSQGTGIPSGANVLTF. The CDR3, as DNA: TGCGCCAGCAGCCAAGGGACAGGGATCCCCTCTGGGGCCAACGTCCTGACTTTC.

This clone came up a few times. The V call is TRBV29-1, the J call TRBJ1-1; 10 nucleotides agree with TRBD1. V lost 8 bases, J lost 5 bases, and 8 bases stayed unmatched. Germline V gives CDR1 SQVTM, CDR2 ANQGSEA. This CDR3 has 13 residues. This CDR3 reads CSLRQGAGTEAFF. CDR3 sequence (DNA): TGCAGCCTTCGACAGGGGGCAGGAACTGAAGCTTTCTTT.